A selection of T cell receptor beta chains follows, all from one sample in a study of T cell repertoires in cytomegalovirus infection. Antigens of these TCRs are unknown. In TCRdb, the reads were re-called with MiXCR into one record per CDR3 protein. This table holds about 830,000 distinct CDR3 sequences, about 30% found once. Specimen: cultured CD8+ T cells from PBMCs, collected from culture after CMV antigen stimulation. All receptors come from a human donor in good health (CMV status not recorded). Some clones in this sample may be carry-over from other donors' samples. The CDR3 runs from the conserved cysteine through the conserved F or W. Fields, in order: D gene, clone size, J gene, V gene, CDR3 DNA, CDR3 protein. The D gene is left open where the match is weak. The listing skips clone size in some rows; elsewhere it reads once, few, many or a size class.

NA	NA	TRBJ1-2	TRBV6-1	TGTGCCAGCAGTGAAGGGGGAGGTGGCTACACCTTC	CASSEGGGGYTF
TRBD2	once	TRBJ2-1	TRBV19	TGTGCCAGTAGTCCATCTTGGACTAGCGGGCGCGCAGGCTCCTACAATGAGCAGTTCTTC	CASSPSWTSGRAGSYNEQFF
NA	NA	TRBJ2-1	TRBV5-4	TGTGCCAGCAGCTTGTTTGAGGGGGGATTATACAATGAGCAGTTCTTC	CASSLFEGGLYNEQFF
NA	few	TRBJ1-1	TRBV4-1	TGCGCCAGCAGCCAAGCCGGGACCCGGACTGAAGCTTTCTTT	CASSQAGTRTEAFF
NA	NA	TRBJ2-7	TRBV2	TGTGCCAGCACTCCAAAGAAGAACGAGCAGTACTTC	CASTPKKNEQYF
NA	NA	TRBJ2-3	TRBV24-1	TGTGCCACCAGTGATCGGGAAGATACGCAGTATTTT	CATSDREDTQYF
NA	many	TRBJ2-7	TRBV7-6	TGTGCCAGCAGCTATCTCGCCGACGCAGGGTCCTACGAGCAGTACTTC	CASSYLADAGSYEQYF
TRBD1	NA	TRBJ2-1	TRBV6-4	TGTGCCAGCAGTGACTCCGGGACAGGGGGCAATGAGCAGTTCTTC	CASSDSGTGGNEQFF
NA	few	TRBJ1-2	TRBV6-1	TGTGCCAGCAGTGAACCCGACTTCTATGGCTACACCTTC	CASSEPDFYGYTF
TRBD2	NA	TRBJ2-1	TRBV6-6	TGTGCCAGCTTACGCGGGGGCTACAATGAGCAGTTCTTC	CASLRGGYNEQFF
TRBD1	NA	TRBJ1-2	TRBV27	TGTGCCAGCAGGTTAGGACAGGGGCCTAACTATGGCTACACCTTC	CASRLGQGPNYGYTF
NA	many	TRBJ2-7	TRBV7-9	TGTGCCAGCAGCTTATCCTCTCGGTCTACCTACGAGCAGTACTTC	CASSLSSRSTYEQYF
NA	NA	TRBJ2-5	TRBV27	TGTGCCAGCAGTCACCGGGCTGCCCGAGAGACCCAGTACTTC	CASSHRAARETQYF